Below, 18 T cell receptor beta chains from the same sample are listed, as sequenced in a study of cytomegalovirus exposure and HLA in healthy donors. The PCR had 60 Vbeta and 13 Jbeta primers. The table came from immunoSEQ multiplex PCR; TCRdb's copy has only in-frame clones and leaves some out. This table holds 130,000 to 150,000 clones, 80% found once. The material sequenced was PBMCs. These receptor sequences come from a middle-aged man in good health and CMV-seronegative.

V is TRBV7-6 and J is TRBJ2-2; TRBD2 aligns across 13 bases. The CDR3 loop spans 18 amino acids. Germline V gene sequence: CDR1 SGHVS, CDR2 FNYEAQ. Losses at the gene ends were 2 bases for V and 7 bases for J; bases not matched to a gene: 10. CDR3: CASSLIPGLAGSSGELFF. Here the CDR3 DNA reads TGTGCCAGCAGCTTAATCCCGGGACTAGCGGGGAGTAGCGGGGAGCTGTTTTTT.

The chain joins TRBV9 to TRBJ1-6; the D gene is possibly TRBD1 (6 bases). Trimming pared 0 bases from V and 9 bases from J, leaving 13 bases between. In germline, CDR1 is SGDLS, CDR2 YYNGEE. CDR3 length: 15 residues. This chain's CDR3 is CASSVEGGLSSPLHF. DNA for the CDR3: TGTGCCAGCAGCGTAGAGGGGGGGTTGAGTTCACCCCTCCACTTT.

This clone was seen just once. The chain couples TRBV14 to TRBJ2-1; D uncertain. Germline V gene lookup returns CDR1 SGHDN and CDR2 FVKESK. Trimming pared 1 base from V and 9 bases from J, leaving 4 bases between. There are 11 residues in the CDR3. The CDR3 nucleotides are TGTGCCAGCAGCCAAGGCGGTGAGCAGTTCTTC. It encodes CASSQGGEQFF.

V and J are TRBV5-4 and TRBJ1-2, with unresolved D. This CDR3 is 11 amino acids long. CDR1 SGHNT and CDR2 YYREEE come from the germline V gene (reference sequence). Deletions cut 4 bases from V and 7 bases from J, with 8 bases between. The CDR3 protein is CASSLMSGYTF. The CDR3 region has the DNA TGTGCCAGCAGCCTTATGAGTGGCTACACCTTC. The complete variable domain, with remaining parts taken from reference TRBV5-4 and TRBJ1-2, reads ETGVTQSPTHLIKTRGQQVTLRCSSQSGHNTVSWYQQALGQGPQFIFQYYREEENGRGNFPPRFSGLQFPNYSSELNVNALELDDSALYLCASSLMSGYTFGSGTRLTVV.

This chain joins TRBV5-1 and TRBJ2-1; no clear D gene. V lost 3 bases, J lost 8 bases, and 9 bases lay in between. Germline loops: CDR1 SGHRS, CDR2 YFSETQ. The CDR3 loop spans 12 amino acids. For the CDR3, the DNA is TGCGCCAGCAGCTCCCGAAGCGATGAGCAGTTCTTC. As protein: CASSSRSDEQFF.

This clone was counted between two and nine times. This rearrangement joins TRBV11-2 to TRBJ2-7, with a tentative D call TRBD1 (7 bases). The CDR3 contains 16 residues. Germline loops: CDR1 SGHAT, CDR2 FQNNGV. Trimming removed 6 bases from V and 2 bases from J, with 20 bases in between. The DNA for the CDR3 is TGTGCCAGCAGTTTCTCATCACAGGGGACTCCCTACGAGCAGTACTTC. This gives the protein CASSFSSQGTPYEQYF.

In regard to this clone: Other nucleotide sequences in the sample specify the same CDR3. The chain links TRBV7-2 to TRBJ1-1, with a tentative D call TRBD1 (6 bases). The V end lost 5 bases, the J end lost 3 bases, and 10 bases lay between the germline ends. This CDR3 comprises 13 residues. Germline V lookup: CDR1 SGHTA, CDR2 FQGNSA. The CDR3 nucleotides read TGTGCCAGCAGCATACAGGGTGACACTGAAGCTTTCTTT. Encoded protein: CASSIQGDTEAFF.

The genes are TRBV5-1 and TRBJ1-6, with 7 positions matching TRBD1. With V trimmed by 4 bases and J by 10 bases, 11 bases remained unmatched. The CDR3 is made up of 15 amino acids. Per the germline V gene, CDR1 is SGHRS and CDR2 is YFSETQ. CDR3: CASSAHDRVGSPLHF. In DNA, the CDR3 is TGCGCCAGCAGCGCACACGACAGGGTTGGGTCACCCCTCCACTTT.

This rearrangement joins TRBV7-3 to TRBJ1-2; 8 nucleotides align to TRBD1. The CDR3 contains 14 residues. The V gene end was trimmed by 2 bases and the J gene end by 6 bases; junction bases not matched to a gene: 5. Germline CDR1 is SGHTA and CDR2 is FQGTGA. The CDR3 region is CASSLGGQGHGYTF. The CDR3 nucleotides are TGTGCCAGCAGCTTAGGAGGACAGGGCCATGGCTACACCTTC.

This clone was counted between two and nine times. The chain joins TRBV18 to TRBJ2-5; maybe TRBD1 (6 bases). The DNA end is more similar to TRBJ2-7, so the J call may be wrong. CDR3 length: 14 residues. Germline lookup yields CDR1 KGHSH and CDR2 LQKENI. The CDR3 coding sequence is TGTGCCAGCTCATCCCGGGACATCGACTACGAGCAGTACTTC. It encodes CASSSRDIDYEQYF.

This clone has just one count. The chain joins TRBV9 to TRBJ2-5, with 8 bases fitting TRBD1. This CDR3 has 16 amino acids. The germline gives CDR1 SGDLS, CDR2 YYNGEE. The J segment lost 5 bases and the V segment lost 1 base, leaving 10 bases of the junction unmatched. As DNA, the CDR3 is TGTGCCAGCAGCGTATGGGGCAGGGGGCAGTTGGAGACCCAGTACTTC. It specifies CASSVWGRGQLETQYF.

The chain carries TRBV25-1 and TRBJ1-2; D call uncertain. The ends were cut back, 4 bases at V and 7 bases at J, with 7 bases in the middle. Germline lookup yields CDR1 MGHDK and CDR2 SYGVNS. The CDR3 length is 11 residues. The CDR3 DNA is TGTGCCAGCAGTGCGGTTTTTGGCTACACCTTC. Translated: CASSAVFGYTF.

The rearrangement uses TRBV19 and TRBJ1-1; D unclear. Per the germline V gene, CDR1 is LNHDA and CDR2 is SQIVND (reference sequence). V was trimmed by 7 bases and J by 3 bases, leaving 15 bases between them. The CDR3 is made up of 14 amino acids. For the CDR3, the DNA is TGTGCCAGTAAGAGTCGTAGCCGGGACACTGAAGCTTTCTTT. Protein sequence: CASKSRSRDTEAFF.

The J gene is TRBJ1-1, the V gene TRBV11-2; D not resolved. CDR1 and CDR2 from the germline V gene are SGHAT and FQNNGV. Trimming pared 1 base from V and 6 bases from J, leaving 12 bases between. The CDR3 consists of 14 residues. CDR3 protein: CASSLVYGRAEAFF. The CDR3 region has the DNA TGTGCCAGCAGCTTAGTTTATGGTCGAGCTGAAGCTTTCTTT.

This clone was counted only a few times. The chain has TRBV29-1 and TRBJ2-2, with TRBD1 matching 9 bases. The V and J ends lost 0 bases and 6 bases, in that order; junction bases with no gene match: 5. CDR1 SQVTM and CDR2 ANQGSEA come from the germline V gene. The CDR3 runs to 15 residues. CDR3 DNA sequence: TGCAGCGTTGAAGATTATAGGACAGGGGCCGGGGAGCTGTTTTTT. As protein: CSVEDYRTGAGELFF.

CDR3 sequence: CASSLERGRRAFF. DNA for the CDR3: TGTGCCAGCAGCTTAGAAAGGGGGCGTCGAGCTTTCTTT. The chain joins TRBV7-9 to TRBJ1-1, with 7 bases identical to TRBD1. V lost 1 base to trimming and J lost 10 bases; unmatched junction nucleotides: 6. The CDR3 totals 13 residues. Looked up from germline, CDR1 is SEHNR and CDR2 is FQNEAQ (reference sequence).

The V and J genes are TRBV28 and TRBJ1-5, with TRBD1 identical over 7 bases. The length of the CDR3 is 15 residues. V trimming: 3 bases; J trimming: 2 bases; junction bases outside the gene matches: 4. CDR1 is MDHEN, CDR2 SYDVKM, per germline. The CDR3 is CASSFEGAGNQPQHF. CDR3 nucleotide sequence: TGTGCCAGCAGTTTTGAGGGGGCCGGCAATCAGCCCCAGCATTTT.

The chain uses TRBV7-9 and TRBJ1-5; possible D gene TRBD1, 6 bases. V gave up 5 bases and J gave up 1 base, with 9 bases separating them. This CDR3 is 14 amino acids long. CDR1 is SEHNR, CDR2 FQNEAQ, per germline (reference sequence). The CDR3 reads CASSVQGSNQPQHF. CDR3 DNA sequence: TGTGCCAGCAGCGTACAGGGAAGCAATCAGCCCCAGCATTTT.